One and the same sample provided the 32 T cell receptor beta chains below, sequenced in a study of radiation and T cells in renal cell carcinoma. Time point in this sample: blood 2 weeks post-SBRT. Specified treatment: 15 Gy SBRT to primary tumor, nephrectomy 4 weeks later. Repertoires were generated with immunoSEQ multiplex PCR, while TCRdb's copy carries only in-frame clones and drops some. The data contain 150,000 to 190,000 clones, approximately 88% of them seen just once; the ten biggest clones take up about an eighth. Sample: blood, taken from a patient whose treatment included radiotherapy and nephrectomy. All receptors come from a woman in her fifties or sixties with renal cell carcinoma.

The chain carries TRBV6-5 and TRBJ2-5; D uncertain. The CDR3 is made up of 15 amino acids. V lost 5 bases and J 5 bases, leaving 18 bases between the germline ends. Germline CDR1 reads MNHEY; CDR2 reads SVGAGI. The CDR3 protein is CASSRPSRGPETQYF. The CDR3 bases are TGTGCCAGCAGTAGGCCGAGTAGAGGTCCTGAGACCCAGTACTTC.

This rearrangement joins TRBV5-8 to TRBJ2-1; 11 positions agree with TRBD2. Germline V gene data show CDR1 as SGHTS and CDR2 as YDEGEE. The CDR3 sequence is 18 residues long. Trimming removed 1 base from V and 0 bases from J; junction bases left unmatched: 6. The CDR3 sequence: CASSLWLAGGNSYNEQFF. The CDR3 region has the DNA TGTGCCAGCAGCTTGTGGCTAGCGGGGGGAAACTCCTACAATGAGCAGTTCTTC. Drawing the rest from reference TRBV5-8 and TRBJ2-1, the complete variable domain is EAGVTQSPTHLIKTRGQQATLRCSPISGHTSVYWYQQALGLGLQFLLWYDEGEERNRGNFPPRFSGRQFPNYSSELNVNALELEDSALYLCASSLWLAGGNSYNEQFFGPGTRLTVL.

CDR3 protein: CASSRALAGQPQHF. CDR3 DNA: TGTGCCAGCAGCCGTGCTTTGGCTGGCCAGCCCCAGCATTTT. This chain links TRBV7-2 with TRBJ1-5, with D unclear. CDR3 size: 14 residues. Germline CDR1 is SGHTA and CDR2 is FQGNSA. Trimming took 5 bases from V and 7 from J, leaving 15 bases between them.

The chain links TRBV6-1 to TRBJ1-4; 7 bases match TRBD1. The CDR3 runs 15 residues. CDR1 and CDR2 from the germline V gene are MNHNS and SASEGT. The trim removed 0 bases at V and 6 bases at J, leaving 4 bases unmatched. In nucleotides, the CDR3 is TGTGCCAGCAGTGAAGCGGGACAGAGCCATGAAAAACTGTTTTTT. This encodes CASSEAGQSHEKLFF.

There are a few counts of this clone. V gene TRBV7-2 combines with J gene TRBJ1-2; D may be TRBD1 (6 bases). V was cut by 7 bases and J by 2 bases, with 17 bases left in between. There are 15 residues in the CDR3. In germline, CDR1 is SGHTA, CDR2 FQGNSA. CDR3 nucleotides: TGTGCCAGCACACGAACAGGGAGAGGGAACTATGGCTACACCTTC. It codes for CASTRTGRGNYGYTF. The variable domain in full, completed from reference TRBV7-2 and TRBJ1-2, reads GAGVSQSPSNKVTEKGKDVELRCDPISGHTALYWYRQSLGQGLEFLIYFQGNSAPDKSGLPSDRFSAERTGGSVSTLTIQRTQQEDSAVYLCASTRTGRGNYGYTFGSGTRLTVV.

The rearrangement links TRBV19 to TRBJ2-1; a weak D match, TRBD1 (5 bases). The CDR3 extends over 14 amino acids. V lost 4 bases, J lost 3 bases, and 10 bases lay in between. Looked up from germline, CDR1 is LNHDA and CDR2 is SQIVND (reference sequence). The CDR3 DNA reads TGTGCCAGTAGTACCCAGGGATTCTACAATGAGCAGTTCTTC. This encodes CASSTQGFYNEQFF.

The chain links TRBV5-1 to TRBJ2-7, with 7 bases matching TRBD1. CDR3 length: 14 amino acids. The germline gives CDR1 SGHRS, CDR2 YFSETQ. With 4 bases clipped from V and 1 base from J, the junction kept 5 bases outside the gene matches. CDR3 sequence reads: CASSTRQGSYEQYF. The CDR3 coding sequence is TGCGCCAGCAGCACCCGACAGGGATCCTACGAGCAGTACTTC. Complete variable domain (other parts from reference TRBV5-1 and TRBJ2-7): KAGVTQTPRYLIKTRGQQVTLSCSPISGHRSVSWYQQTPGQGLQFLFEYFSETQRNKGNFPGRFSGRQFSNSRSEMNVSTLELGDSALYLCASSTRQGSYEQYFGPGTRLTVT.

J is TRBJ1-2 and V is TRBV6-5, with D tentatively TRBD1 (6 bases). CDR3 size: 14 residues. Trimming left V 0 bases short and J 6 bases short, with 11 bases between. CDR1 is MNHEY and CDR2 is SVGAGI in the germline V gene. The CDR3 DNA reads TGTGCCAGCAGTTACTCGCGGTCAGGGGATGGCTACACCTTC. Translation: CASSYSRSGDGYTF.

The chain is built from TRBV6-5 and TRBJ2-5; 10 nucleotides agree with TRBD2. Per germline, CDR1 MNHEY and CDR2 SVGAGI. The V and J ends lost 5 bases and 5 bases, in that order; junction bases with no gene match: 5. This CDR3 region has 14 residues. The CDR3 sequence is CASSPQRGGETQYF. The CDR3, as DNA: TGTGCCAGCAGTCCACAGCGGGGGGGGGAGACCCAGTACTTC.

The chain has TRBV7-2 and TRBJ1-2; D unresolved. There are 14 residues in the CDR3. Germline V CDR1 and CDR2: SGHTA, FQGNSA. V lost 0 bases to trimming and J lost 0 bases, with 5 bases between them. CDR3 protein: CASSLATPNYGYTF. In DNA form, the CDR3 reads TGTGCCAGCAGCTTAGCGACCCCTAACTATGGCTACACCTTC.

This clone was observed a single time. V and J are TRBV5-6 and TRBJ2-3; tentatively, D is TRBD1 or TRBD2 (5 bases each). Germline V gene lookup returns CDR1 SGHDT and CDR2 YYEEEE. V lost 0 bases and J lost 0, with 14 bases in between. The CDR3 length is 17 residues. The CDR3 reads CASSLATDYLSTDTQYF. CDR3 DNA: TGTGCCAGCAGCTTGGCGACAGACTATCTTAGCACAGATACGCAGTATTTT.

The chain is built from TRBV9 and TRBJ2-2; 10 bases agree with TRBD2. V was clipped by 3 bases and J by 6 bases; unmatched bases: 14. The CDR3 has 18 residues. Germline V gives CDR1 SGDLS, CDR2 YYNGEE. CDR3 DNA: TGTGCCAGCAGCGGTAGCGGGGGGATATCAACGAAGGCCGGGGAGCTGTTTTTT. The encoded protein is CASSGSGGISTKAGELFF.

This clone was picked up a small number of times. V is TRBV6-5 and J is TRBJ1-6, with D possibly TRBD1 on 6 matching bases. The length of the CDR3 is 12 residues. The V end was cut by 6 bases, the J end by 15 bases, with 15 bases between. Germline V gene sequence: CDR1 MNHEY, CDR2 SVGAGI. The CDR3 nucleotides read TGTGCCAGCAGCGGGGACATTTCGCGCCTCCACTTT. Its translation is CASSGDISRLHF.

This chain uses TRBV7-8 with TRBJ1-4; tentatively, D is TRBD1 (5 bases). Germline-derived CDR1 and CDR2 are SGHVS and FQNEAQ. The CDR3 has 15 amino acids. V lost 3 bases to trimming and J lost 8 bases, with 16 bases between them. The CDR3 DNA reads TGTGCCAGCAGCTTTTCCGGGACCCTAGGAGAAAAACTGTTTTTT. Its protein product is CASSFSGTLGEKLFF.

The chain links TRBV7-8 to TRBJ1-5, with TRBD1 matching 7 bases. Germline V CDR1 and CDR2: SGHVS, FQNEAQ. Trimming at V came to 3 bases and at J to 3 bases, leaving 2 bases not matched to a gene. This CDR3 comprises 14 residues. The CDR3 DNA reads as TGTGCCAGCAGCTTTACAGGGGACAATCAGCCCCAGCATTTT. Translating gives CASSFTGDNQPQHF.

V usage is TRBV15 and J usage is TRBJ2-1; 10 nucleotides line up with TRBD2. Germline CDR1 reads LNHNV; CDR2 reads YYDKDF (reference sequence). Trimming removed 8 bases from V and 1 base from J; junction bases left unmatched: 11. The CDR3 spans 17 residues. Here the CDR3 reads CATGSGGLTVSYNEQFF. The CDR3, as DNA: TGTGCCACCGGTAGCGGGGGGCTCACCGTTTCCTACAATGAGCAGTTCTTC.

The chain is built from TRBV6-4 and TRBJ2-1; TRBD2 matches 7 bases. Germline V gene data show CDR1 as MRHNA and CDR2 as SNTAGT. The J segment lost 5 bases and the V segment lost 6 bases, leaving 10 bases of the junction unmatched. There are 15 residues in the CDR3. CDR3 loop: CASSVIGGGNNEQFF. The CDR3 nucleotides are TGTGCCAGCAGCGTCATTGGCGGGGGTAACAATGAGCAGTTCTTC.

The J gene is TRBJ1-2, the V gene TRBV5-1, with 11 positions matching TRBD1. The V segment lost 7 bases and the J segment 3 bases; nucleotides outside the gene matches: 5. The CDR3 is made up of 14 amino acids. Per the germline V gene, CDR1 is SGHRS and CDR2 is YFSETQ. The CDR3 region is CASRRGQGDYGYTF. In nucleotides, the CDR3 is TGCGCCAGCCGCCGGGGACAGGGGGACTATGGCTACACCTTC. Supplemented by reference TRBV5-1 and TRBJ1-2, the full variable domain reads KAGVTQTPRYLIKTRGQQVTLSCSPISGHRSVSWYQQTPGQGLQFLFEYFSETQRNKGNFPGRFSGRQFSNSRSEMNVSTLELGDSALYLCASRRGQGDYGYTFGSGTRLTVV.

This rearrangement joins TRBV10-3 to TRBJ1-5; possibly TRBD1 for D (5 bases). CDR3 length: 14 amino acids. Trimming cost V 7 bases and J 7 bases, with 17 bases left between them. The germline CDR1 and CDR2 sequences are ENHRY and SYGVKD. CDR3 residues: CAIKEAAEGQPQHF. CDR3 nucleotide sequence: TGTGCCATCAAGGAGGCGGCTGAGGGGCAGCCCCAGCATTTT.

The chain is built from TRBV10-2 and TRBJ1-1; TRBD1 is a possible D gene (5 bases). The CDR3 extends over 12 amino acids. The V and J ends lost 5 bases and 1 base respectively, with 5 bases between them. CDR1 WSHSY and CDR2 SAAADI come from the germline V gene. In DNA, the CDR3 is TGCGCCAGCAGTACAGGGAACACTGAAGCTTTCTTT. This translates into CASSTGNTEAFF.

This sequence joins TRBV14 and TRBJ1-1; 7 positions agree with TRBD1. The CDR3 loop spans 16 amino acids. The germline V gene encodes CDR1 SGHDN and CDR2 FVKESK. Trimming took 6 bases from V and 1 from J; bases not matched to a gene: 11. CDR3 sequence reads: CASRPVGDSSNTEAFF. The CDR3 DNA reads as TGTGCCAGCAGACCCGTGGGGGACAGTTCGAACACTGAAGCTTTCTTT.

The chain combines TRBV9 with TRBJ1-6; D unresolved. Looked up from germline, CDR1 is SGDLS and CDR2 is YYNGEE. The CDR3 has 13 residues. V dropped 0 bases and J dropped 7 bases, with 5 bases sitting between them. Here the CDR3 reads CASSVERNSPLHF. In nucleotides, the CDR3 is TGTGCCAGCAGCGTAGAGAGAAATTCACCCCTCCACTTT. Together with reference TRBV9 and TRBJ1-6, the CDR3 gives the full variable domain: DSGVTQTPKHLITATGQRVTLRCSPRSGDLSVYWYQQSLDQGLQFLIQYYNGEERAKGNILERFSAQQFPDLHSELNLSSLELGDSALYFCASSVERNSPLHFGNGTRLTVT.

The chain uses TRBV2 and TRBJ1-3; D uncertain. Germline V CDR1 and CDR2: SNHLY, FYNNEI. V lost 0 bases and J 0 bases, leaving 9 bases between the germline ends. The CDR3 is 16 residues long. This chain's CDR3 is CASSEAKFSSGNTIYF. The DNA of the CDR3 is TGTGCCAGCAGTGAAGCGAAGTTTAGCTCTGGAAACACCATATATTTT.

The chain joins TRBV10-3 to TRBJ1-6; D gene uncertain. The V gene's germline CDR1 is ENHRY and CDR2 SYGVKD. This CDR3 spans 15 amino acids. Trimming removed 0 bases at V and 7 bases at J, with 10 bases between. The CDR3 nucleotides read TGTGCCATCAGTGAGTCGGCCCTTAAGAATTCACCCCTCCACTTT. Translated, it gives CAISESALKNSPLHF.

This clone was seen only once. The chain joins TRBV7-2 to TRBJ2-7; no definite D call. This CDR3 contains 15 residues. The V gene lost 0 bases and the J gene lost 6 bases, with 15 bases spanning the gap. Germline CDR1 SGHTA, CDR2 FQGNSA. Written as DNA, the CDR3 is TGTGCCAGCAGCTTAGCCGGGTCCCAAGCCTTCGAGCAGTACTTC. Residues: CASSLAGSQAFEQYF.

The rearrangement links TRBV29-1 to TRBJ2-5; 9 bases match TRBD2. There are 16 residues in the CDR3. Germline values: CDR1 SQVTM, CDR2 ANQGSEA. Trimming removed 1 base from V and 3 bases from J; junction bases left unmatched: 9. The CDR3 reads CSVEVVGGGAKETQYF. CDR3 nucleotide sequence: TGCAGCGTTGAAGTGGTGGGCGGGGGGGCCAAAGAGACCCAGTACTTC.

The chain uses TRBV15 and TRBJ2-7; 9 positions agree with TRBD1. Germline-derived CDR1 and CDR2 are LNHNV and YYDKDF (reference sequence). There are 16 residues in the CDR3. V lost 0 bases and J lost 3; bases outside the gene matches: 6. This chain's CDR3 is CATSRDSGQGIYEQYF. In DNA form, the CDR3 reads TGTGCCACCAGCAGAGATTCGGGACAGGGTATCTACGAGCAGTACTTC.

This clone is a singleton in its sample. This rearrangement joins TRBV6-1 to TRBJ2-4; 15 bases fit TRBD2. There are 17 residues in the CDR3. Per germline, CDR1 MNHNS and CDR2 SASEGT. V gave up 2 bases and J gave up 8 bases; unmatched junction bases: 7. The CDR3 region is CASSEWTSGGAGDIQYF. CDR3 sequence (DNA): TGTGCCAGCAGTGAATGGACTAGCGGGGGGGCGGGCGACATTCAGTACTTC.

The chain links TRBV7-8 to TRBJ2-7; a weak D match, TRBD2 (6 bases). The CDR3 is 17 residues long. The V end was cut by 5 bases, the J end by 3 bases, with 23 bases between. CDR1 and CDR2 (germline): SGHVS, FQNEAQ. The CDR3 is CASSQLYGGTALYEQYF. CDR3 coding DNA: TGTGCCAGCAGCCAACTTTATGGCGGGACGGCACTCTACGAGCAGTACTTC. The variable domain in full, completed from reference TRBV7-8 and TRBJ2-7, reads GAGVSQSPRYKVAKRGQDVALRCDPISGHVSLFWYQQALGQGPEFLTYFQNEAQLDKSGLPSDRFFAERPEGSVSTLKIQRTQQEDSAVYLCASSQLYGGTALYEQYFGPGTRLTVT.

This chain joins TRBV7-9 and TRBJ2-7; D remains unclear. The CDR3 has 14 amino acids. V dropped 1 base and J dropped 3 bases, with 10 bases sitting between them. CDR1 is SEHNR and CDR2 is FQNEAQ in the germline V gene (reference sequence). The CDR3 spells CASSLGGRVYEQYF. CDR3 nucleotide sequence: TGTGCCAGCAGCTTAGGGGGTAGGGTCTACGAGCAGTACTTC.

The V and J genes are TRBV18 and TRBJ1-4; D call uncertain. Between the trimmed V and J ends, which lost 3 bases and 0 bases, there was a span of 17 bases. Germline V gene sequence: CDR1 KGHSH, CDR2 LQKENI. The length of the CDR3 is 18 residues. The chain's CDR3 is CASSPEQSRSATNEKLFF. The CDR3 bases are TGTGCCAGCTCACCGGAGCAGAGTCGGTCGGCAACTAATGAAAAACTGTTTTTT.

The CDR3 DNA follows: TGTGCCAGCAGCTTAGGGACAACTAATGAAAAACTGTTTTTT. This gives the protein CASSLGTTNEKLFF. This chain links TRBV7-9 with TRBJ1-4; D not resolved. Germline-derived CDR1 and CDR2 are SEHNR and FQNEAQ (reference sequence). The CDR3 is made up of 14 amino acids. Deletions cut 1 base from V and 0 bases from J, with 3 bases between.